This T cell receptor beta chain was sequenced for a study of post-analysis software for immune sequencing data. Across the whole study: Several disease courses (relapsing-remitting, secondary progressive and progressive-relapsing) of multiple sclerosis were included. Findings of the study overall: Controls had lower frequencies than patients of a few TRBV segments, which included TRBV5-6, TRBV5-1 and TRBV20-1. Controls significantly exceeded multiple sclerosis patients in normalized Chao1 diversity. The authors found that F measure strongly co-clustered same-batch samples.

This CDR3 spans 16 amino acids. Trimming left V 0 bases short and J 5 bases short, with 19 bases between. Per the germline V gene, CDR1 is DFQATT and CDR2 is SNEGSKA (reference sequence). Unique molecular identifiers were carried by the TCR beta cDNA libraries. A population of about 1 to 11 million T cells gave rise to roughly 0.5 million cDNA molecules. TCRdb redid the calling of the PCR reads with MiXCR, one entry per CDR3 protein. This sample has about 680,000 distinct CDR3 sequences, with approximately 59% found just once. In its sample, this clonotype was seen once. The antigen remains unidentified.

The receptor was derived from a girl aged 2 to 10 with multiple sclerosis. The sequenced sample consisted of blood. The J gene is TRBJ1-1, the V gene TRBV20-1, with D possibly being TRBD1 (6 bases). DNA of the CDR3: TGCAGTGCTAGAGATTATGGAAGGCAGGGGAGGACTGAAGCTTTCTTT. Translation gives CSARDYGRQGRTEAFF.